This entry lists 10 T cell receptor beta chains sequenced from one sample in a study of regulatory T cells in long-lasting Graves disease (dated by TCRdb to the early 2020s). The sample's time point label, in plain terms: persistent/refractory GD, antithyroid drugs over 5 years with positive TRAb. For both TCR sequencing and RNA sequencing, RNA was extracted from PBMCs in TRIzol. Library prep was done by multiplex PCR. TCRdb lists the instrument as Illumina HiSeq 4000. CDR3 regions were amplified by Arm-PCR with iRepertoire HTBI primers to construct TCR beta libraries. TCRdb handled the public reads itself, with Q25 trimming in fastp and clone calling in MiXCR, and kept productive beta chains. Identical CDR3 proteins give one entry, which carries the most common genes and DNA. This sample is represented by about 470,000 distinct CDR3 sequences; roughly 20% of them were singletons. The ten most abundant clones make up over 7.5% of the sample.

The input for sequencing was peripheral blood mononuclear cells (PBMCs), taken when the disease was refractory, from a patient treated with antithyroid drugs. The origin of the receptors is a female donor with Graves disease.

The chain uses TRBV28 and TRBJ2-7; D is ambiguous. The CDR3 loop spans 15 amino acids. The V end was cut by 1 base, the J end by 3 bases, with 13 bases between. Germline V gene data show CDR1 as MDHEN and CDR2 as SYDVKM. The CDR3 sequence: CASSLFASAVYEQYF. In DNA, the CDR3 is TGTGCCAGCAGTTTATTTGCGAGTGCGGTCTACGAGCAGTACTTC.

V is TRBV5-1 and J is TRBJ1-1, with TRBD1 matching 7 bases. Germline V CDR1 and CDR2: SGHRS, YFSETQ. Trimming cost V 7 bases and J 3 bases; bases outside gene matches: 6. This CDR3 is 13 amino acids long. DNA for the CDR3: TGCGCCAGCGACAGGGATGGGTACACTGAAGCTTTCTTT. Its protein product is CASDRDGYTEAFF.

This chain links TRBV6-1 with TRBJ2-7, with TRBD1 matching 8 bases. Per germline, CDR1 MNHNS and CDR2 SASEGT. V lost 6 bases and J lost 1; bases outside the gene matches: 14. This CDR3 is built from 17 residues. In nucleotides, the CDR3 is TGTGCCAGCAGCCAGGACAGGGATACCAGATGGTCCTACGAGCAGTACTTC. This sequence encodes CASSQDRDTRWSYEQYF.

A few counts support this clonotype. This chain uses TRBV29-1 with TRBJ2-7; 11 bases are shared with TRBD2. CDR3 length: 14 residues. The germline V gene encodes CDR1 SQVTM and CDR2 ANQGSEA. V was pared by 5 bases and J by 4 bases, with 7 bases of the junction left unmatched. The CDR3: CSVLAGGRGYEQYF. The CDR3 DNA reads as TGCAGCGTTTTAGCGGGAGGGCGAGGGTACGAGCAGTACTTC.

The table lists this clonotype with a count of one. The V call is TRBV29-1, the J call TRBJ2-4, with D perhaps matching TRBD2 (6 bases). CDR1 and CDR2 (germline): SQVTM, ANQGSEA. The CDR3 consists of 17 residues. The V end lost 0 bases, the J end lost 1 base, and 16 bases lay between the germline ends. The CDR3 coding sequence is TGCAGCGTTGAAGATATTTCGGGGGAAGGGGCCAAAAACATTCAGTACTTC. This translates into CSVEDISGEGAKNIQYF. Full variable domain (remainder filled in from reference TRBV29-1 and TRBJ2-4): SAVISQKPSRDICQRGTSLTIQCQVDSQVTMMFWYRQQPGQSLTLIATANQGSEATYESGFVIDKFPISRPNLTFSTLTVSNMSPEDSSIYLCSVEDISGEGAKNIQYFGAGTRLSVL.

There are a few counts of this clonotype. V gene TRBV27 combines with J gene TRBJ2-2; tentatively, D is TRBD1 (6 bases). Trimming left V 7 bases short and J 5 bases short, with 20 bases between. This CDR3 has 16 amino acids. CDR1 and CDR2 (germline): MNHEY, SMNVEV (reference sequence). The CDR3 is CASTPRVAGDTGELFF. The CDR3 DNA reads TGTGCCAGCACCCCCAGGGTGGCAGGGGATACCGGGGAGCTGTTTTTT.

Turning to this clonotype: A much larger clone is a single base away; this may be a read error. This rearrangement joins TRBV11-2 to TRBJ2-2, with a possible D match to TRBD2 (5 bases). CDR3 size: 14 residues. Per germline, CDR1 SGHAT and CDR2 FQNNGV. Trimming removed 9 bases from V and 4 bases from J, with 15 bases in between. The CDR3 region is CASLERVGTGELFF. Written as DNA, the CDR3 is TGTGCCAGTCTGGAGAGGGTGGGCACCGGGGAGCTGTTTTTT.

This chain uses TRBV29-1 with TRBJ2-2; TRBD2 matches 12 bases. Trimming at V came to 6 bases and at J to 6 bases, leaving 11 bases not matched to a gene. CDR1 and CDR2 from the germline V gene are SQVTM and ANQGSEA. This CDR3 contains 16 residues. CDR3 sequence (DNA): TGCAGCGTGCAGTGGCTAGCGGGAGGGCGATCCGGGGAGCTGTTTTTT. Its translation: CSVQWLAGGRSGELFF.

The chain has TRBV27 and TRBJ2-7; 12 nucleotides match TRBD1. In germline, CDR1 is MNHEY, CDR2 SMNVEV (reference sequence). This CDR3 spans 16 amino acids. Unmatched junction bases numbered 10, after V lost 3 bases and J lost 7 bases. The CDR3 nucleotides read TGTGCCAGCAGTTTCCAGGGGGGACAGGGGGCGAGAGAGCAGTACTTC. It translates to CASSFQGGQGAREQYF.

The chain combines TRBV28 with TRBJ2-7; D may be TRBD2 (5 bases). V gave up 3 bases and J gave up 5 bases, with 20 bases separating them. CDR1 and CDR2 (germline): MDHEN, SYDVKM. The CDR3 covers 16 residues. CDR3 sequence (DNA): TGTGCCAGCAGTTTGAGGGCAGCCTCAGAGAGCGACGAGCAGTACTTC. Amino acids: CASSLRAASESDEQYF.